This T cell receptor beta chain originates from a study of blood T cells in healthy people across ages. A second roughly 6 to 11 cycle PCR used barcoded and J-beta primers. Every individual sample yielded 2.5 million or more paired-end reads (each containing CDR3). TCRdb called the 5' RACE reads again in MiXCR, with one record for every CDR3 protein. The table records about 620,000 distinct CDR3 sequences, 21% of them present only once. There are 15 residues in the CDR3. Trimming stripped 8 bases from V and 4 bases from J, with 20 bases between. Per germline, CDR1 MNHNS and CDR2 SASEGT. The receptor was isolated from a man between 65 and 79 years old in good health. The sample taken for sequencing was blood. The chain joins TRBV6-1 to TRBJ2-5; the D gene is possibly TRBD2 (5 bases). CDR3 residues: CASLLGSGWRETQYF. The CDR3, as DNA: TGTGCCAGCCTCCTAGGATCGGGGTGGCGAGAGACCCAGTACTTC.